This T cell receptor beta chain appears in the sequencing data of a study of blood T cell repertoires in COVID-19. The CDR3 is 13 residues long. Trimming left V 5 bases short and J 4 bases short, with 11 bases between. TCRdb's table, derived via immunoSEQ multiplex PCR, lists solely in-frame clones and lacks some. Among 150,000 to 200,000 clones listed, approximately 81% were seen once. V is TRBV12-3 or TRBV12-4 and J is TRBJ1-2; no clear D gene. The TCR sequence derives from a woman between 70 and 85 years old with COVID-19, enrolled during active disease. The source material was peripheral blood. The DNA of the CDR3 is TGTGCCAGCAGTACGAATCTAGGCTATGGCTACACCTTC. It is translated as CASSTNLGYGYTF.